These 2 T cell receptor beta chains were sequenced from one sample in a study of shared clonotypes between healthy human individuals. Naive CD8 cells were CD45RO-negative, positively selected for CCR7, excluding terminally differentiated effector memory CD45RA+ cells. Some clones are missing from TCRdb's copy, which holds only in-frame ones; the method was immunoSEQ multiplex PCR. The data hold 2 million to 2.5 million clones, with around 93% observed a single time. The material sequenced was naive CD8+ T cells from PBMCs. These receptors were taken from a man younger than 35 in good health. Some clones in this sample may be carry-over from other donors' samples.

This rearrangement joins TRBV29-1 to TRBJ2-7, with 9 positions matching TRBD1. Germline loops: CDR1 SQVTM, CDR2 ANQGSEA. Germline trimming cut 6 bases from V and 6 bases from J; bases unmatched to any gene: 12. CDR3 length equals 14 residues. The CDR3 DNA sequence: TGCAGCGTGAGCTTCGGGACAGGGTCGATCGAGCAGTACTTC. Its translation: CSVSFGTGSIEQYF.

This clone was seen once. The chain links TRBV7-7 to TRBJ2-7; a possible D gene is TRBD2 (6 bases). The CDR3 runs 13 residues. Trimming cost V 3 bases and J 4 bases, with 10 bases left between them. The germline V gene encodes CDR1 SSHAT and CDR2 FNYEAQ (reference sequence). The CDR3, as DNA: TGTGCCAGCAGCTTCCGGGAGAGGTACGAGCAGTACTTC. Amino acids: CASSFRERYEQYF.